The clone carrying this T cell receptor (beta chain) was observed a few times. The source of the sample is a study of blood T cell repertoires in COVID-19. Study overall: The United States, Italy and Spain provided the acute and convalescent COVID-19 samples. PBMCs, B-cell-depleted T cells, or T cells provided the cDNA or gDNA that made up the material.

Here immunoSEQ multiplex PCR was the method, and the copy in TCRdb shows in-frame clones only, minus some. The sample lists under 200,000 clones, roughly 82% occurring once. Individuals drawn from 24 US areas were roughly 18 to 95 years old. Membership in each cohort depended on participant-reported clinical history. Sequenced material: PBMCs or T cells enriched from blood (not recorded which). The origin of this receptor is a man aged 40-55 years with acute COVID-19.

In DNA form, the CDR3 reads TGTGCCAGCAGCAGAAGGTCCGGAGTCTCCTACGAGCAGTACTTC. It specifies CASSRRSGVSYEQYF. The chain combines TRBV5-4 with TRBJ2-7; D call uncertain. V gave up 4 bases and J gave up 0 bases, with 14 bases separating them. The CDR3 consists of 15 residues. Germline CDR1 is SGHNT and CDR2 is YYREEE (reference sequence).